These 20 T cell receptor beta chains were all obtained from the same sample, sequenced in a study of CD8 T cells in ankylosing spondylitis. One entry per CDR3 protein, called by TCRdb with MiXCR from the 5' RACE reads. Of approximately 140,000 distinct CDR3 sequences in the sample, roughly 44% were seen once. The sample consisted of synovial fluid, either unsorted or a sorted T cell fraction (not recorded which). All receptors derive from a male donor with ankylosing spondylitis.

This clonotype occurred a few times. The genes are TRBV20-1 and TRBJ2-7; the D gene could be TRBD1 or TRBD2 (5 bases each). CDR1 is DFQATT, CDR2 SNEGSKA, per germline (reference sequence). The V and J ends lost 0 bases and 6 bases respectively, with 18 bases between them. This CDR3 has 15 residues. CDR3 loop: CSARDSGLDGGEQYF. CDR3 nucleotide sequence: TGCAGTGCTAGAGATTCAGGGCTAGACGGAGGCGAGCAGTACTTC.

In this sample, this clonotype turned up a few times. The gene calls are TRBV12-3 or TRBV12-4 and TRBJ2-3; 7 nucleotides align to TRBD2. The J segment lost 2 bases and the V segment lost 5 bases, leaving 10 bases of the junction unmatched. The CDR3 totals 16 residues. CDR3: CASSPLRLADTDTQYF. Written as DNA, the CDR3 is TGTGCCAGCAGTCCCCTACGGCTAGCGGACACAGATACGCAGTATTTT.

This clonotype was observed once. This chain links TRBV28 with TRBJ2-1, with a weak D call TRBD2 (5 bases). The V gene's germline CDR1 is MDHEN and CDR2 SYDVKM. V was clipped by 5 bases and J by 3 bases, with 11 bases between them. The CDR3 length is 14 residues. CDR3 sequence: CASSPGLDYNEQFF. The CDR3 DNA follows: TGTGCCAGCAGTCCAGGACTCGACTACAATGAGCAGTTCTTC.

This clonotype has a single count. The chain combines TRBV7-9 with TRBJ1-1; the D gene is possibly TRBD1 (6 bases). The V gene's germline CDR1 is SEHNR and CDR2 FQNEAQ (reference sequence). This CDR3 is 17 amino acids long. V was trimmed by 4 bases and J by 3 bases, leaving 21 bases between them. DNA for the CDR3: TGTGCCAGCAGCTCTGGATGGCAGTCCAAGGGGGACACTGAAGCTTTCTTT. Amino acid sequence: CASSSGWQSKGDTEAFF.

This clonotype was counted at least ten times. The V and J genes are TRBV6-2 or TRBV6-3 and TRBJ1-5; 7 nucleotides line up with TRBD1. This CDR3 comprises 13 residues. Per germline, CDR1 MNHEY and CDR2 SVGEGT. The J segment lost 5 bases and the V segment lost 5 bases, leaving 3 bases of the junction unmatched. The CDR3 nucleotides read TGTGCCAGCAGTCCAGGGGGTTATCAGCCCCAGCATTTT. Its translation is CASSPGGYQPQHF.

The chain carries TRBV5-1 and TRBJ1-2; TRBD1 agrees at 8 bases. The J segment lost 0 bases and the V segment lost 1 base, leaving 14 bases of the junction unmatched. Germline V lookup: CDR1 SGHRS, CDR2 YFSETQ. This CDR3 comprises 19 residues. The CDR3 nucleotides are TGCGCCAGCAGCTTGCTTCTAGGACAGGGCCAAGAAGCTAACTATGGCTACACCTTC. Its protein is CASSLLLGQGQEANYGYTF.

The rearrangement uses TRBV4-3 and TRBJ2-7; possible D gene TRBD2, 5 bases. Germline CDR1 LGHNA, CDR2 YSLEER. Trimming stripped 1 base from V and 1 base from J, with 26 bases between. This CDR3 region has 20 residues. CDR3 region: CASSQVFYGEGLLESYEQYF. CDR3 nucleotide sequence: TGCGCCAGCAGCCAAGTTTTTTATGGAGAAGGACTCTTAGAGTCCTACGAGCAGTACTTC.

About this clonotype itself: One junction end disagrees with the germline gene, perhaps due to a read error. The chain recombines TRBV29-1 with TRBJ1-2; no firm D call. The CDR3 has 11 residues. Germline V gene sequence: CDR1 SQVTM, CDR2 ANQGSEA. As DNA, the CDR3 is TGCAGCGCTGGGCATGAGGCAGGCTCACTCTTC. It codes for CSAGHEAGSLF.

This chain links TRBV20-1 with TRBJ2-7, with 9 bases lining up with TRBD1. After removal of 6 bases from V and 3 bases from J, the junction contained 12 bases not matched to a gene. The CDR3 length is 15 residues. Looked up from germline, CDR1 is DFQATT and CDR2 is SNEGSKA (reference sequence). CDR3 residues: CSASPPPDRGYEQYF. The CDR3 DNA reads TGCAGTGCCTCTCCCCCGCCGGACAGGGGCTACGAGCAGTACTTC.

This clonotype was observed a handful of times. The genes are TRBV28 and TRBJ1-5, with D maybe TRBD1 (5 bases). This CDR3 has 15 amino acids. Germline V gene sequence: CDR1 MDHEN, CDR2 SYDVKM. With 6 bases removed from V and 5 bases from J, the gap between germline ends came to 17 bases. This CDR3 is CASSPGGEIHQPQHF. The CDR3, as DNA: TGTGCCAGCAGCCCCGGAGGGGAAATCCATCAGCCCCAGCATTTT. The full variable domain, rest sourced from reference TRBV28 and TRBJ1-5, is DVKVTQSSRYLVKRTGEKVFLECVQDMDHENMFWYRQDPGLGLRLIYFSYDVKMKEKGDIPEGYSVSREKKERFSLILESASTNQTSMYLCASSPGGEIHQPQHFGDGTRLSIL.

V usage is TRBV10-3 and J usage is TRBJ1-1; no definite D call. The germline V gene has CDR1 ENHRY and CDR2 SYGVKD. The CDR3 has 12 residues. V was pared by 0 bases and J by 2 bases, with 1 base between. CDR3 bases: TGTGCCATCAGTGAGTCTAACACTGAAGCTTTCTTT. Residues: CAISESNTEAFF.

V is TRBV3-1 and J is TRBJ2-7, with 7 bases aligning to TRBD1. The germline CDR1 and CDR2 sequences are LGHDT and YNNKEL (reference sequence). This CDR3 is built from 17 residues. The J segment lost 3 bases and the V segment lost 5 bases, leaving 16 bases of the junction unmatched. The CDR3 bases are TGTGCCAGCAGCAAGGTCGACCCGTGGACAGGACACTACGAGCAGTACTTC. As protein: CASSKVDPWTGHYEQYF.

This clonotype has more than one count but fewer than ten. The chain combines TRBV4-3 with TRBJ2-1; TRBD1 might be the D (5 bases). The CDR3 contains 14 residues. V was pared by 1 base and J by 3 bases, with 7 bases between. The germline gives CDR1 LGHNA, CDR2 YSLEER. The CDR3 is CASSQVRDYNEQFF. Written as DNA, the CDR3 is TGCGCCAGCAGCCAAGTCAGGGACTACAATGAGCAGTTCTTC.

This clonotype came up a few times. CDR3 loop: CASSYGILFSNEQFF. The DNA for the CDR3 is TGTGCCAGCAGTTACGGCATCTTGTTTTCCAATGAGCAGTTCTTC. The chain carries TRBV6-5 and TRBJ2-1, with D hard to call. V was shortened by 2 bases and J by 6 bases, with 14 bases between the two germline ends. The V gene's germline CDR1 is MNHEY and CDR2 SVGAGI. This CDR3 has 15 residues.

This clonotype has more than one count but fewer than ten. This sequence joins TRBV5-1 and TRBJ1-1; no clear D gene. V was cut by 4 bases and J by 5 bases, with 27 bases left in between. This CDR3 spans 18 amino acids. The V gene's germline CDR1 is SGHRS and CDR2 YFSETQ. The CDR3 nucleotides read TGCGCCAGCAGCCAACTTATTTCCCCGAGTAGGGTGTGGACTGAAGCTTTCTTT. This translates into CASSQLISPSRVWTEAFF.

This CDR3 reads CASSQPHRGLVAFF. The CDR3 DNA follows: TGCGCCAGCAGCCAACCTCACAGGGGGCTCGTAGCTTTCTTT. The chain links TRBV4-1 to TRBJ1-1; 9 nucleotides match TRBD1. The CDR3 runs to 14 residues. From germline, CDR1 is MGHRA and CDR2 YSYEKL. Trimming removed 2 bases from V and 10 bases from J; junction bases left unmatched: 8.

This chain joins TRBV6-1 and TRBJ1-4; D remains unclear. Germline-derived CDR1 and CDR2 are MNHNS and SASEGT. The CDR3 has 13 residues. Trimming cost V 9 bases and J 7 bases, with 15 bases left between them. CDR3 nucleotide sequence: TGTGCCAGTCAGTGGGTCATGCGTGAAAAACTGTTTTTT. Its protein is CASQWVMREKLFF.

V is TRBV7-6 and J is TRBJ1-1, with D possibly being TRBD1 (5 bases). Germline loops: CDR1 SGHVS, CDR2 FNYEAQ. CDR3 length equals 15 residues. Trimming stripped 5 bases from V and 1 base from J, with 14 bases between. The CDR3 here is CASSPLVRANTEAFF. The CDR3 region has the DNA TGTGCCAGCAGCCCCCTGGTCAGGGCGAACACTGAAGCTTTCTTT. Together with reference TRBV7-6 and TRBJ1-1, the CDR3 gives the full variable domain: GAGVSQSPRYKVTKRGQDVALRCDPISGHVSLYWYRQALGQGPEFLTYFNYEAQQDKSGLPNDRFSAERPEGSISTLTIQRTEQRDSAMYRCASSPLVRANTEAFFGQGTRLTVV.

In its sample, this clonotype was seen once. The chain joins TRBV3-1 to TRBJ2-3, with 8 bases lining up with TRBD2. The CDR3 spans 14 residues. Germline CDR1 and CDR2: LGHDT and YNNKEL (reference sequence). Losses at the gene ends were 4 bases for V and 5 bases for J; bases not matched to a gene: 5. CDR3 region: CASSLIAGRDTQYF. The CDR3 DNA reads as TGTGCCAGCAGCCTGATAGCGGGGAGAGATACGCAGTATTTT.

This clonotype has just a few counts. The chain has TRBV20-1 and TRBJ1-2, with 10 bases lining up with TRBD1. This CDR3 region has 14 residues. V dropped 6 bases and J dropped 4; count of bases not matched to a gene: 8. CDR1 DFQATT and CDR2 SNEGSKA come from the germline V gene (reference sequence). The CDR3 DNA is TGCAGTGCCAGGGGACAGGGGAACTTCTATGGCTACACCTTC. Protein product: CSARGQGNFYGYTF.